What follows describes a single T cell receptor beta chain. Its antigen is currently unknown. One base away lies a much larger clone, so this may be a sequencing read error. TCRdb processed the 5' RACE reads anew with MiXCR; each CDR3 protein has one entry. The sample has about 99,000 distinct CDR3 sequences; roughly 10% are singletons. These data come from a study of neurological immune-mediated disorders. Findings of the study overall: TCR clonal expansion peaked in HTLV-1-associated myelopathy patients and was lowest in multiple sclerosis patients. No expanded-clone CDR3 amino acid sequence recurred across subjects, suggesting private TCR-beta repertoires.

Described time point: longitudinal time-point 3. The V gene lost 5 bases and the J gene lost 2 bases, with 14 bases spanning the gap. The germline CDR1 and CDR2 sequences are SGHRS and YFSETQ. CDR3 length: 14 residues. The sequenced sample consisted of PBMCs. The V gene is TRBV5-1, the J gene TRBJ2-7; TRBD1 is a possible D gene (6 bases). This sequence originates from a female donor with HTLV-1-associated myelopathy (HAM/TSP). This chain's CDR3 is CASRPLGDTYEQYF. For the CDR3, the DNA is TGCGCCAGCAGACCCCTAGGGGACACCTACGAGCAGTACTTC.